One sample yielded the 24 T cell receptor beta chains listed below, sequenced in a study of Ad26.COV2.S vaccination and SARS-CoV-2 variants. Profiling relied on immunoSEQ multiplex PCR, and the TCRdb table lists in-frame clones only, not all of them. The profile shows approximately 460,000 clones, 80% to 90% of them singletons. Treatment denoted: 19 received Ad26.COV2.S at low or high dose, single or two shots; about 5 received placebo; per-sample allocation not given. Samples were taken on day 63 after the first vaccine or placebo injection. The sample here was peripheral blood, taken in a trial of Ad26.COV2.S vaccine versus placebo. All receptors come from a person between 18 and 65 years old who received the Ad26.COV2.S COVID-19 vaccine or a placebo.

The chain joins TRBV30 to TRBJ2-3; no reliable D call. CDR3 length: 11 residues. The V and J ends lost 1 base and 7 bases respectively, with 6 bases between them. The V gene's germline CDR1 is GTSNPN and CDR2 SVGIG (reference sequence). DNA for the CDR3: TGTGCCTGGAGTGGCGATTATACGCAGTATTTT. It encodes CAWSGDYTQYF.

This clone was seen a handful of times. In DNA form, the CDR3 reads TGTGCCAGCAGTTGGGCAGGGGTTCAGCCCCAGCATTTT. It specifies CASSWAGVQPQHF. The rearrangement uses TRBV12-3 or TRBV12-4 and TRBJ1-5; perhaps TRBD1 as D (6 bases). This CDR3 spans 13 amino acids. Trimming took off 4 bases at V and 6 bases at J, with 10 bases between the two ends.

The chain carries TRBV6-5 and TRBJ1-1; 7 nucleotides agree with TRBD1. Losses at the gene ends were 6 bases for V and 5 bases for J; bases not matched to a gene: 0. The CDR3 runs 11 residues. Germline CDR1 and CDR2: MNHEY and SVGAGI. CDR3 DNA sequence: TGTGCCAGCAGGGGACAGACTGAAGCTTTCTTT. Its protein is CASRGQTEAFF.

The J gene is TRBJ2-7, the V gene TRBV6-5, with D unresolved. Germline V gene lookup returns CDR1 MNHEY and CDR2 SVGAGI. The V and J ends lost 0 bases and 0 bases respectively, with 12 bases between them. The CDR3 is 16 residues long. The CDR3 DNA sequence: TGTGCCAGCAGTTACTCTTCCGCAGCCAACTCCTACGAGCAGTACTTC. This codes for CASSYSSAANSYEQYF.

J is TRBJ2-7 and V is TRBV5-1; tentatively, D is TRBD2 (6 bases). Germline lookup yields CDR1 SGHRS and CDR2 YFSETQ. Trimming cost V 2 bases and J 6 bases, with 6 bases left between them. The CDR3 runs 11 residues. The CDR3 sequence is CASSFGGEQYF. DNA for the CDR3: TGCGCCAGCAGCTTCGGGGGCGAGCAGTACTTC. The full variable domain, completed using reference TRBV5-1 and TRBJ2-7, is KAGVTQTPRYLIKTRGQQVTLSCSPISGHRSVSWYQQTPGQGLQFLFEYFSETQRNKGNFPGRFSGRQFSNSRSEMNVSTLELGDSALYLCASSFGGEQYFGPGTRLTVT.

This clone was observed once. Here the CDR3 DNA reads TGTGCCTGGAGTATCGGCTATGGCTACACCTTC. This encodes CAWSIGYGYTF. The V gene is TRBV30, the J gene TRBJ1-2, with D hard to call. Trimming took off 2 bases at V and 4 bases at J, with 5 bases between the two ends. CDR3 length equals 11 residues. CDR1 is GTSNPN, CDR2 SVGIG, per germline (reference sequence). Drawing the rest from reference TRBV30 and TRBJ1-2, the complete variable domain is SQTIHQWPATLVQPVGSPLSLECTVEGTSNPNLYWYRQAAGRGLQLLFYSVGIGQISSEVPQNLSASRPQDRQFILSSKKLLLSDSGFYLCAWSIGYGYTFGSGTRLTVV.

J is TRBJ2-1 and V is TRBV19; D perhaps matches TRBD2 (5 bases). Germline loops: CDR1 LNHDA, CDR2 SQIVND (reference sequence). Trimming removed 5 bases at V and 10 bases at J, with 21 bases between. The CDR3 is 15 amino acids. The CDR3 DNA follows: TGTGCCAGTAGTCCAAGCGGAAGCATGCTAAAGGAGCAGTTCTTC. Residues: CASSPSGSMLKEQFF.

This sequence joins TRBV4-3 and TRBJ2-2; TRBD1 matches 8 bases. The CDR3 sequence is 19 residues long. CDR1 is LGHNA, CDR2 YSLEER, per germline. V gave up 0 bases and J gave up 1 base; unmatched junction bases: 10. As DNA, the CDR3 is TGCGCCAGCAGCCAAGATGTCCAGGGGGCATTGGAGAACACCGGGGAGCTGTTTTTT. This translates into CASSQDVQGALENTGELFF.

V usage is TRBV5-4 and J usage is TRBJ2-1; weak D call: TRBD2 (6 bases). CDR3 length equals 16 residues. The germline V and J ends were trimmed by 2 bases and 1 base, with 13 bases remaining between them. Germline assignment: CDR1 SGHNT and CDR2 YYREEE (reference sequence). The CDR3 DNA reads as TGTGCCAGCAGCTTTTACGGGAGTCTATCCTACAATGAGCAGTTCTTC. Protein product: CASSFYGSLSYNEQFF.

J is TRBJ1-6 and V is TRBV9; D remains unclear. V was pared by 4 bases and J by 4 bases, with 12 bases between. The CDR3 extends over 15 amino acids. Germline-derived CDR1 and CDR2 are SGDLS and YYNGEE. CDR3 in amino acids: CASSPRLNYNSPLHF. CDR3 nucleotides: TGTGCCAGCAGCCCCCGACTGAATTATAATTCACCCCTCCACTTT.

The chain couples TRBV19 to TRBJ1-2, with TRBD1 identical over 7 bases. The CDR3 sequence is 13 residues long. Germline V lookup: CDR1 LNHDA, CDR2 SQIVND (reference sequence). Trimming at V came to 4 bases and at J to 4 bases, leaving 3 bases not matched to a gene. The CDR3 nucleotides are TGTGCCAGTAGTAGCCGGACAGGCTATGGCTACACCTTC. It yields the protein CASSSRTGYGYTF.

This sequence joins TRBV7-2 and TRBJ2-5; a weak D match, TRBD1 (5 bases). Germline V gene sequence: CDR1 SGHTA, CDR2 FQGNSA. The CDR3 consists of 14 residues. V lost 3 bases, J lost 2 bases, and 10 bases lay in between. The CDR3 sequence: CASSFRRGQETQYF. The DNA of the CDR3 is TGTGCCAGCAGCTTTAGAAGGGGTCAAGAGACCCAGTACTTC.

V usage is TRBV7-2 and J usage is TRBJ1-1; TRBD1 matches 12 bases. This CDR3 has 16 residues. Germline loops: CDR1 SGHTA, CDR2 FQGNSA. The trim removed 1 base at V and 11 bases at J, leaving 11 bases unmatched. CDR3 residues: CASSLGGTGTGGRAFF. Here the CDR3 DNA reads TGTGCCAGCAGCTTAGGGGGAACCGGGACAGGGGGCCGCGCTTTCTTT.

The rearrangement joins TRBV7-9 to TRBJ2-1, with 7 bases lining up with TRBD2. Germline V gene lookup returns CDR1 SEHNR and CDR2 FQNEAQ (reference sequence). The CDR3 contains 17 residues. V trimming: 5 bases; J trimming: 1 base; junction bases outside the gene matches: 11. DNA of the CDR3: TGTGCCAGCAGCCCAACAGCTGGCGGGAGTTCCTACAATGAGCAGTTCTTC. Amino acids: CASSPTAGGSSYNEQFF.

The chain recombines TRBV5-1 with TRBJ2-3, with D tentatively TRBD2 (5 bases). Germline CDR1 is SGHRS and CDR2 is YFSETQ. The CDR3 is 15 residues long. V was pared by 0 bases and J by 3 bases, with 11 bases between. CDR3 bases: TGCGCCAGCAGCTTGGCAGCTTCGGGGACAGATACGCAGTATTTT. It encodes CASSLAASGTDTQYF.

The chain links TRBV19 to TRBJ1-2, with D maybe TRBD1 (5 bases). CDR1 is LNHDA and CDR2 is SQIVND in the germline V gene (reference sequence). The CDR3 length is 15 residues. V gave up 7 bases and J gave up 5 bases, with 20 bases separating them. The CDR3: CASIDSGTHGYGYTF. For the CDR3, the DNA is TGTGCCAGTATTGATTCCGGGACGCATGGTTATGGCTACACCTTC.

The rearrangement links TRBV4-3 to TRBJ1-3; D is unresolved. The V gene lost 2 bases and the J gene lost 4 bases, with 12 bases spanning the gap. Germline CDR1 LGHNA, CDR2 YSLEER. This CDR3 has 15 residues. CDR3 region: CASSQSIGSGNTIYF. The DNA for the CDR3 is TGCGCCAGCAGCCAATCAATAGGAAGCGGAAACACCATATATTTT.

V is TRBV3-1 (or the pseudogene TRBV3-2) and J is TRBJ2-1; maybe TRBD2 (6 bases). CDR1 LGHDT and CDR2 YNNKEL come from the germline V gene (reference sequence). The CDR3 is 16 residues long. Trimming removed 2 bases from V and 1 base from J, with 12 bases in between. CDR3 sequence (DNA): TGTGCCAGCAGCCAATTCGGGAGTGGGTCCTACAATGAGCAGTTCTTC. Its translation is CASSQFGSGSYNEQFF.

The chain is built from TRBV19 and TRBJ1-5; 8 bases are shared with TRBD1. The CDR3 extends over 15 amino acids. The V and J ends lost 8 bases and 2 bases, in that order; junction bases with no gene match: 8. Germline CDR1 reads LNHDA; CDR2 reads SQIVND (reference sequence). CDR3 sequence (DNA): TGTGCCAGTCGATATGGGACAGGTCGCAATCAGCCCCAGCATTTT. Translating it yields CASRYGTGRNQPQHF.

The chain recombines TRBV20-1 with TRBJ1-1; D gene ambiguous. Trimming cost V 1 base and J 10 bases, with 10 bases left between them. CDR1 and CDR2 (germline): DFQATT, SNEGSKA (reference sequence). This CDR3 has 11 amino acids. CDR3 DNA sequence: TGCAGTGCTAGAGGTGACGGGAGAGCTTTCTTT. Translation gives CSARGDGRAFF.

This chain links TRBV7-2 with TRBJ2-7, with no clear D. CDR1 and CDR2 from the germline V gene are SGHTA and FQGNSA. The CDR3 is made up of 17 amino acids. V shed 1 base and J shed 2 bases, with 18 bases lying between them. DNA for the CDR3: TGTGCCAGCAGCTTAGATGTAGCCTTTATAGAAACCTACGAGCAGTACTTC. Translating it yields CASSLDVAFIETYEQYF.

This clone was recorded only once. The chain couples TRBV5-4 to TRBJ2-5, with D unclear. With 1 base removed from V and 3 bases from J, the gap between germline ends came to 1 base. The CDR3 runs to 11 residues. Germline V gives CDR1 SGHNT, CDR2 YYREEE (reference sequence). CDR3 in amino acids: CASSLKETQYF. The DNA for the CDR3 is TGTGCCAGCAGCTTGAAAGAGACCCAGTACTTC. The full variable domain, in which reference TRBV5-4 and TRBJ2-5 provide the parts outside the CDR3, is ETGVTQSPTHLIKTRGQQVTLRCSSQSGHNTVSWYQQALGQGPQFIFQYYREEENGRGNFPPRFSGLQFPNYSSELNVNALELDDSALYLCASSLKETQYFGPGTRLLVL.

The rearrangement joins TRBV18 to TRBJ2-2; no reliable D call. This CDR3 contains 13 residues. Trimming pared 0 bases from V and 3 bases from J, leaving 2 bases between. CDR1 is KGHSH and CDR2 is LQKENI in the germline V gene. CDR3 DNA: TGTGCCAGCTCACCACCGCACACCGGGGAGCTGTTTTTT. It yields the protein CASSPPHTGELFF.

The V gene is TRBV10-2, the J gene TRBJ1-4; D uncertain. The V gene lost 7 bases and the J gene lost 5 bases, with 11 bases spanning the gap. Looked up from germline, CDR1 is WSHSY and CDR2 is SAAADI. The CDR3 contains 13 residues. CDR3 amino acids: CASTRKRNEKLFF. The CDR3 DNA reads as TGCGCCAGCACGAGGAAAAGGAATGAAAAACTGTTTTTT.